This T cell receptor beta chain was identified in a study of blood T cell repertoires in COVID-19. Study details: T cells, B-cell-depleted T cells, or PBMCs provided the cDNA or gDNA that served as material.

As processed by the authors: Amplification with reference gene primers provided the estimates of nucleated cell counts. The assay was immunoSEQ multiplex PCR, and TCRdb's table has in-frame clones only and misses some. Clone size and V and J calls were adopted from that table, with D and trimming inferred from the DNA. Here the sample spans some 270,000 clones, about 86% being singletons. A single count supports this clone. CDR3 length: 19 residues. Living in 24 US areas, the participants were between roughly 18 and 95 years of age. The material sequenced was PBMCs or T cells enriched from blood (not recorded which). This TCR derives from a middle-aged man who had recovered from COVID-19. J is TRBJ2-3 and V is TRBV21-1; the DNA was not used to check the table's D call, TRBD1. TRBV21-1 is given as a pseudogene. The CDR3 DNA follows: TGTGCCAGCAGCAGAGAAATGGACCAGGGGGCGATCGGGACAGATACGCAGTATTTT. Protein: CASSREMDQGAIGTDTQYF.